This record concerns one TCR beta chain sequence. This CDR3 is built from 13 residues. Trimming pared 5 bases from V and 4 bases from J, leaving 11 bases between. The record originates from a study of blood T cell repertoires in COVID-19. Study summary: Collection of acute and convalescent COVID-19 samples took place in the United States, Italy and Spain. Sample material is recorded as cDNA or gDNA derived from T cells, B-cell-depleted T cells, or PBMCs.

Original processing methods: Estimation of nucleated cell counts was performed using reference gene primer amplification. This table comes from immunoSEQ multiplex PCR, and its TCRdb copy is limited to in-frame clones, with some not included. V and J calls and clone size follow that table, whereas D and trimming were derived from the DNA. The repertoire consists of around 260,000 clones, with 86% occurring once and the leading ten covering 2.5% to 3.5%. The sample taken for sequencing was peripheral blood. The chain couples TRBV12-3 or TRBV12-4 to TRBJ1-2; no reliable D call. The clonotype comes from a young woman with active or convalescent COVID-19. This CDR3 reads CASSRRTLYGYTF. The CDR3 bases are TGTGCCAGCAGTAGACGGACTCTCTATGGCTACACCTTC.